One and the same sample provided the 25 T cell receptor beta chains below, sequenced in a study of response to subunit inactivated influenza vaccine. TCRdb itself ran the RT-PCR reads through MiXCR, one entry per CDR3 protein. The table shows roughly 500,000 distinct CDR3 sequences, with about 17% occurring only once. The specimen was CD4+ T cells sorted from PBMCs, collected around 25 months after vaccination. The receptors were sampled from a man in his fifties or sixties who received an inactivated influenza vaccine.

The genes are TRBV25-1 and TRBJ2-3, with D possibly TRBD2 on 6 matching bases. CDR1 is MGHDK, CDR2 SYGVNS, per germline. V was cut by 5 bases and J by 2 bases, with 14 bases left in between. The CDR3 covers 15 residues. CDR3 loop: CASSPRDRDTDTQYF. Here the CDR3 DNA reads TGTGCCAGCAGTCCGCGGGACCGTGACACAGATACGCAGTATTTT.

V usage is TRBV5-1 and J usage is TRBJ2-1, with 10 bases matching TRBD2. V shed 4 bases, J shed 7 bases, and the junction held 11 bases outside the gene matches. CDR1 is SGHRS and CDR2 is YFSETQ in the germline V gene. The CDR3 is 16 residues long. CDR3 nucleotides: TGCGCCAGCAGCCTCGGAGGACTAGCGGTGGGGAATGAGCAGTTCTTC. Amino acid sequence: CASSLGGLAVGNEQFF.

V gene TRBV20-1 combines with J gene TRBJ1-1; a possible D gene is TRBD1 (5 bases). The germline gives CDR1 DFQATT, CDR2 SNEGSKA (reference sequence). The CDR3 sequence is 14 residues long. The V and J ends lost 6 bases and 3 bases respectively, with 17 bases between them. DNA of the CDR3: TGCAGTGCGGAATCGGGACGCGGATACACTGAAGCTTTCTTT. Its translation: CSAESGRGYTEAFF.

J is TRBJ2-7 and V is TRBV20-1, with 10 bases identical to TRBD2. The length of the CDR3 is 13 residues. V lost 3 bases and J lost 6; bases outside the gene matches: 5. Per germline, CDR1 DFQATT and CDR2 SNEGSKA (reference sequence). In DNA form, the CDR3 reads TGCAGTGCTAGTGTGACTAGCGGGTTCGAGCAGTACTTC. It is translated as CSASVTSGFEQYF.

This chain uses TRBV20-1 with TRBJ2-7; 7 bases map to TRBD1. Trimming at V came to 2 bases and at J to 0 bases, leaving 4 bases not matched to a gene. Germline V gene data show CDR1 as DFQATT and CDR2 as SNEGSKA (reference sequence). The CDR3 consists of 14 residues. This CDR3 is CSARKGASSYEQYF. DNA of the CDR3: TGCAGTGCTAGAAAGGGGGCCAGCTCCTACGAGCAGTACTTC.

This clonotype was counted a few times. The rearrangement links TRBV12-3 or TRBV12-4 to TRBJ2-3, with a possible D match to TRBD1 (6 bases). V lost 6 bases and J lost 6, with 16 bases in between. CDR3 length equals 14 residues. CDR3 bases: TGTGCCAGCAGGTACTTACAGGGAGCGGATACGCAGTATTTT. Amino acids: CASRYLQGADTQYF.

This clonotype was observed a few times. This chain uses TRBV27 with TRBJ2-1; 7 nucleotides agree with TRBD2. The CDR3 extends over 15 amino acids. J gave up 3 bases and V 6 bases, and 8 bases lay outside the gene matches. Germline CDR1 reads MNHEY; CDR2 reads SMNVEV (reference sequence). The CDR3 nucleotides read TGTGCCAGCAGATCCGGGACTACCGTCTACAATGAGCAGTTCTTC. It specifies CASRSGTTVYNEQFF.

This clonotype was observed many times. The genes are TRBV5-1 and TRBJ2-1; 9 bases map to TRBD1. V shed 0 bases, J shed 2 bases, and the junction held 3 bases outside the gene matches. In germline, CDR1 is SGHRS, CDR2 YFSETQ. There are 16 residues in the CDR3. The CDR3 loop is CASSLEGTGTYNEQFF. In nucleotides, the CDR3 is TGCGCCAGCAGCTTGGAAGGGACAGGGACCTACAATGAGCAGTTCTTC.

This clonotype was counted once. This chain links TRBV20-1 with TRBJ1-1; D gene ambiguous. Germline loops: CDR1 DFQATT, CDR2 SNEGSKA (reference sequence). The V and J ends lost 4 bases and 4 bases respectively, with 13 bases between them. The CDR3 extends over 13 amino acids. The CDR3 loop is CSATDRLGTEAFF. The CDR3 DNA follows: TGCAGTGCTACGGACCGCTTGGGCACTGAAGCTTTCTTT.

This clonotype was found a few times. The chain uses TRBV20-1 and TRBJ1-2, with 10 positions matching TRBD1. The CDR3 loop spans 15 amino acids. Germline V gives CDR1 DFQATT, CDR2 SNEGSKA (reference sequence). The CDR3 nucleotides read TGCAGCGGCTGGGACAGGGGCCGACTGCAGAACGGCTACACCTTC. It specifies CSGWDRGRLQNGYTF.

This clonotype was detected a few times. The chain carries TRBV3-1 and TRBJ2-6, with no clear D. This CDR3 has 16 residues. With 0 bases removed from V and 4 bases from J, the gap between germline ends came to 10 bases. Germline V gives CDR1 LGHDT, CDR2 YNNKEL (reference sequence). The CDR3 sequence is CASSQDGLLGANVLTF. CDR3 nucleotides: TGTGCCAGCAGCCAAGACGGCCTTCTCGGGGCCAACGTCCTGACTTTC.

This clonotype was seen a few times. This rearrangement joins TRBV5-4 to TRBJ2-1; TRBD1 might be the D (5 bases). The CDR3 loop spans 12 amino acids. V lost 4 bases, J lost 9 bases, and 11 bases lay in between. Looked up from germline, CDR1 is SGHNT and CDR2 is YYREEE (reference sequence). CDR3 bases: TGTGCCAGCAGCCCCGGCAGGGCTGAGCAGTTCTTC. It is translated as CASSPGRAEQFF.

The chain combines TRBV4-3 with TRBJ2-7; D might be TRBD2 (5 bases). V lost 0 bases to trimming and J lost 4 bases, with 7 bases between them. The CDR3 has 13 amino acids. Germline loops: CDR1 LGHNA, CDR2 YSLEER. The CDR3 sequence: CASSQDREYEQYF. Here the CDR3 DNA reads TGCGCCAGCAGCCAAGATCGGGAATACGAGCAGTACTTC.

The CDR3 nucleotides read TGTGCCAGCAGCGAAAGGTCTGGGGTCGGGGCCGGGGAGCTGTTTTTT. As protein: CASSERSGVGAGELFF. This chain links TRBV5-4 with TRBJ2-2; weak D call: TRBD2 (5 bases). V dropped 4 bases and J dropped 6 bases, with 19 bases sitting between them. The V gene's germline CDR1 is SGHNT and CDR2 YYREEE (reference sequence). This CDR3 has 16 residues. Complete variable domain (other parts from reference TRBV5-4 and TRBJ2-2): ETGVTQSPTHLIKTRGQQVTLRCSSQSGHNTVSWYQQALGQGPQFIFQYYREEENGRGNFPPRFSGLQFPNYSSELNVNALELDDSALYLCASSERSGVGAGELFFGEGSRLTVL.

In its sample, this clonotype was seen a few times. The chain has TRBV7-9 and TRBJ2-2, with D perhaps TRBD1 (5 bases). The CDR3 is made up of 17 amino acids. Germline CDR1 is SEHNR and CDR2 is FQNEAQ (reference sequence). The V and J ends lost 3 bases and 0 bases respectively, with 14 bases between them. In DNA form, the CDR3 reads TGTGCCAGCAGCTTCTCCAGTGGGGCAACGAACACCGGGGAGCTGTTTTTT. The encoded protein is CASSFSSGATNTGELFF.

The table lists this clonotype with a few counts. CDR3 sequence: CASSVSGATYEQYF. As DNA, the CDR3 is TGCGCCAGCAGCGTTAGCGGGGCCACCTACGAGCAGTACTTC. The chain links TRBV5-1 to TRBJ2-7; TRBD2 agrees at 8 bases. This CDR3 is 14 amino acids long. V lost 4 bases to trimming and J lost 2 bases; unmatched junction nucleotides: 5. Germline assignment: CDR1 SGHRS and CDR2 YFSETQ.

The V gene is TRBV6-1, the J gene TRBJ2-5; 10 nucleotides align to TRBD1. Germline V lookup: CDR1 MNHNS, CDR2 SASEGT. The CDR3 runs 14 residues. The trim removed 6 bases at V and 5 bases at J, leaving 6 bases unmatched. This CDR3 is CASRETGGAETQYF. The DNA for the CDR3 is TGTGCCAGCAGGGAGACAGGGGGCGCTGAGACCCAGTACTTC.

This clonotype turned up a few times. The chain is built from TRBV7-2 and TRBJ1-1, with a weak D call TRBD1 (6 bases). The CDR3 has 14 amino acids. Germline V gene data show CDR1 as SGHTA and CDR2 as FQGNSA. Trimming pared 5 bases from V and 5 bases from J, leaving 15 bases between. CDR3 coding DNA: TGTGCCAGCAGCCCGATGGGGGGCTCGACTGAAGCTTTCTTT. Protein product: CASSPMGGSTEAFF.

The chain employs TRBV5-1 and TRBJ2-7; 10 nucleotides line up with TRBD1. This CDR3 is 15 amino acids long. Germline CDR1 SGHRS, CDR2 YFSETQ. Trimming removed 4 bases from V and 3 bases from J; junction bases left unmatched: 7. CDR3 loop: CASSGDRGQVYEQYF. The CDR3 DNA reads TGCGCCAGCAGCGGCGACAGGGGGCAGGTCTACGAGCAGTACTTC.

This clonotype was found a few times. The chain couples TRBV5-1 to TRBJ2-7; 12 bases fit TRBD2. Germline CDR1 reads SGHRS; CDR2 reads YFSETQ. The CDR3 covers 16 residues. Unmatched junction bases numbered 10, after V lost 5 bases and J lost 4 bases. The CDR3 nucleotides read TGCGCCAGCAGACTCAGAACCGGGACTAGCGGGTACGAGCAGTACTTC. It codes for CASRLRTGTSGYEQYF.

This clonotype has at least ten counts. The chain is built from TRBV6-5 and TRBJ2-3, with no clear D. This CDR3 region has 15 residues. CDR1 MNHEY and CDR2 SVGAGI come from the germline V gene. The V end was cut by 0 bases, the J end by 0 bases, with 7 bases between. CDR3 DNA sequence: TGTGCCAGCAGTTACTCGATACCAAGCACAGATACGCAGTATTTT. Residues: CASSYSIPSTDTQYF.

The sample holds many counts of this clonotype. CDR3 bases: TGCGCCAGCAGCCTCTACACAGCCAAGGCGGGAGAGACCCAGTACTTC. Translated: CASSLYTAKAGETQYF. This sequence joins TRBV5-1 and TRBJ2-5; a possible D gene is TRBD2 (5 bases). CDR3 length equals 16 residues. Trimming took 4 bases from V and 4 from J, leaving 20 bases between them. Germline V gene sequence: CDR1 SGHRS, CDR2 YFSETQ.

This clonotype was seen many times. V gene TRBV29-1 combines with J gene TRBJ2-7, with TRBD2 matching 8 bases. Germline values: CDR1 SQVTM, CDR2 ANQGSEA. The CDR3 runs to 14 residues. V was clipped by 4 bases and J by 1 base; unmatched bases: 6. CDR3 sequence reads: CSVARTSRSYEQYF. The CDR3 region has the DNA TGCAGCGTTGCTAGGACTAGCCGATCCTACGAGCAGTACTTC.

There are many counts of this clonotype. The chain links TRBV6-2 or TRBV6-3 to TRBJ1-1; 8 nucleotides agree with TRBD1. V dropped 6 bases and J dropped 6; count of bases not matched to a gene: 12. Germline-derived CDR1 and CDR2 are MNHEY and SVGEGT. CDR3 length equals 15 residues. CDR3 DNA: TGTGCCAGCAGCCGGCCCCGACAGGGGTTCGCTGAAGCTTTCTTT. Encoded protein: CASSRPRQGFAEAFF.

This clonotype has a handful of counts. The V call is TRBV24-1, the J call TRBJ2-3, with a weak D call TRBD2 (6 bases). Trimming pared 5 bases from V and 2 bases from J, leaving 16 bases between. The CDR3 is 16 amino acids. Germline V gives CDR1 KGHDR, CDR2 SFDVKD. The CDR3 region has the DNA TGTGCCACCAGTGCCTCAGGAGGGATCCCCACAGATACGCAGTATTTT. It translates to CATSASGGIPTDTQYF.